The entry below describes one T cell receptor (beta chain). Its antigen is not identified. This specimen comes from a study of Tregs in tolerant kidney transplant recipients. Study outcomes and limitations: The most relevant donor-specific Treg TCRbeta repertoire apparently came from expansion with activated donor B cells.

Unstimulated regulatory T cells (CD4+CD25+CD127-), CD4+CD25- non-regulatory cells, CD4 and CD8 cells were FACS-sorted from thawed PBMCs. Before regulatory T cell sorting, thawed PBMCs rested overnight at 37°C in around 200 IU/ml IL-2. The germline V gene encodes CDR1 MGHRA and CDR2 YSYEKL. The V and J ends lost 0 bases and 3 bases respectively, with 6 bases between them. CDR3 length equals 14 residues. Sequenced by immunoSEQ multiplex PCR; TCRdb stores in-frame clones only, minus some. This sample has about 46,000 clones, with roughly nine tenths found just once. The chain carries TRBV4-1 and TRBJ2-1; D unclear. The TCR originated in a human donor in good health. Specimen: Tregs from blood. Here the CDR3 reads CASSQERLYNEQFF. CDR3 DNA: TGCGCCAGCAGCCAAGAACGTCTCTACAATGAGCAGTTCTTC.